The T cell receptor beta chain under discussion was sequenced for a study of PD-L1 blockade in urothelial cancer. Study at large: Typically, measured as a median, blood samples had 140,000 or so T cells.

This clone is a singleton in its sample. V was trimmed by 5 bases and J by 4 bases, leaving 17 bases between them. The CDR3 loop spans 15 amino acids. Germline V gene sequence: CDR1 MGHRA, CDR2 YSYEKL. Here immunoSEQ multiplex PCR was the method, and the copy in TCRdb shows in-frame clones only, minus some. This sample carries roughly 16,000 clones, roughly 87% of them seen once, and the ten largest clones take 4.5% to 6.5%. V gene TRBV4-1 combines with J gene TRBJ2-5; unclear D gene. This receptor was identified in a man between 45 and 60 years old with urothelial cancer. Sequencing used PBMCs, obtained around atezolizumab (anti-PD-L1) treatment. The CDR3 sequence: CASSLLGTARETQYF. Here the CDR3 DNA reads TGCGCCAGCAGCTTATTGGGCACCGCCCGAGAGACCCAGTACTTC.